The clone carrying this T cell receptor beta chain was seen ten or more times. What it binds is unknown. The data originate from a study of blood T cells in healthy people across ages. The CDR3 length is 16 residues. The germline V and J ends were trimmed by 1 base and 3 bases, with 12 bases remaining between them. Looked up from germline, CDR1 is MNHNY and CDR2 is SVGAGI (reference sequence). A J-beta primer mix and a sample-barcoded 5' primer were used in a second PCR of about 7 to 11 cycles. Each cDNA molecule was tagged by a template-switch adaptor that had 12 random nucleotides. TCRdb re-called the 5' RACE reads with MiXCR, one entry per CDR3 protein. The data hold hundreds of thousands of distinct CDR3 sequences, with 40% to 65% observed a single time. Study observations and caveats: Estimated diversity that came from one million T cells was considered an underestimate. Whereas aged donors had fewer naive CD4+ cells, long-lived donors had more of them and higher diversity.

This sequence originates from a woman of 80 years or more in good health. The chain employs TRBV6-6 and TRBJ2-2; D uncertain. What was sequenced was blood. The CDR3 sequence: CASSYYSPGDTGELFF. The CDR3 DNA follows: TGTGCCAGCAGTTACTACTCTCCAGGAGACACCGGGGAGCTGTTTTTT.